This T cell receptor beta chain was identified in a study of blood T cell repertoires in COVID-19. In the study overall: COVID-19 samples, acute and convalescent, were from the United States, Italy and Spain. T cells, B-cell-depleted T cells, or PBMCs provided the cDNA or gDNA that served as material.

In the original workflow: By means of reference gene primer amplification, nucleated cell counts were estimated. Repertoires were generated with immunoSEQ multiplex PCR, while TCRdb's copy carries only in-frame clones and drops some. That table gives V, J and clone size, and the DNA gave D and trimming. The data contain 200,000 to 250,000 clones, roughly four fifths of them singletons. The source is an elderly woman with COVID-19, enrolled during active disease. Material for sequencing was peripheral blood.

The CDR3 nucleotides are TGTGCCAGCAGTCCGACGGAGGACCGGGGCTACACCTTC. This translates into CASSPTEDRGYTF. The gene calls are TRBV6-5 and TRBJ1-2; D gene ambiguous. The length of the CDR3 is 13 residues. Germline V gene sequence: CDR1 MNHEY, CDR2 SVGAGI. Deletions cut 5 bases from V and 8 bases from J, with 15 bases between.